This TCR beta chain was documented in a study of T cell responses to AZD1222 COVID-19 vaccine. The V end lost 7 bases, the J end lost 6 bases, and 9 bases lay between the germline ends. The germline V gene encodes CDR1 MNHEY and CDR2 SVGAGI. The CDR3 extends over 11 amino acids. The table came from immunoSEQ multiplex PCR; TCRdb's copy has only in-frame clones and leaves some out. Of 140,000 to 150,000 clones listed, roughly 91% are singletons. Broader study findings: Spike-specific TCR breadth and depth went up after people got two AZD1222 doses. Just a handful of people given AZD1222 tested seropositive at baseline.

In regard to this clone: The target antigen is unknown.

The chain is built from TRBV6-5 and TRBJ1-1; no clear D gene. The sequencing used peripheral blood, collected on day 0 of AZD1222 vaccination. This clonotype originated in an adult in good health. CDR3 sequence: CASIQFPEAFF. The CDR3 DNA sequence: TGTGCCAGCATCCAGTTCCCTGAAGCTTTCTTT.